This record covers a single TCR beta chain. Its specificity is not known. Version v3.0 of the immunoSEQ assay was performed at survey level. The data were produced by immunoSEQ multiplex PCR, yet TCRdb's version contains in-frame clones alone and is incomplete. The sample includes over 35,000 clones, around 93% seen only once; the top ten take approximately 2%. Two or more post-ART PBMC samples, plus at least one pre-ART sample, were available for each donor. This CDR3 contains 14 residues. Germline V CDR1 and CDR2: KGHSH, LQKENI. With 1 base removed from V and 6 bases from J, the gap between germline ends came to 12 bases. These data belong to a study of long-term antiretroviral therapy in people with HIV. Findings of the study overall: Before ART, certain clones expanded, and these dominated the repertoire at all time points.

The source was unsorted PBMCs, collected around 9 years after starting antiretroviral therapy. The chain combines TRBV18 with TRBJ1-2; possibly TRBD1 for D (5 bases). The clonotype comes from a man in his thirties or forties with HIV. The CDR3 reads CASSPLTARDGYTF. The CDR3 DNA sequence: TGTGCCAGCTCACCACTGACAGCACGTGATGGCTACACCTTC.